One T cell receptor (beta chain) is described in this entry. The target antigen is unknown. At one end, the junction sequence differs from germline, possibly due to a read error. The method was immunoSEQ multiplex PCR; TCRdb's version includes in-frame clones alone and lacks a portion of them. The profile shows approximately 44,000 clones, approximately 95% of them singletons. There are 14 residues in the CDR3. Germline loops: CDR1 SGHRS, CDR2 YFSETQ. These data originate in a study of T cell clonotyping in hematopoietic cell transplantation. Whole-study results and caveats: Cells were unsorted, so CD4 and CD8 contributions were not separated.

The sequence derives from a man between 25 and 39 years old in good health. Some clones in this sample may be carry-over from other donors' samples. The sample was peripheral blood mononuclear cells. The V gene is TRBV5-1, the J gene TRBJ1-2; D remains unclear. CDR3 sequence (DNA): TGCGCCAGCAGCTTGCTAGCAGGATCACCCCATAACTCCTTC. It specifies CASSLLAGSPHNSF.